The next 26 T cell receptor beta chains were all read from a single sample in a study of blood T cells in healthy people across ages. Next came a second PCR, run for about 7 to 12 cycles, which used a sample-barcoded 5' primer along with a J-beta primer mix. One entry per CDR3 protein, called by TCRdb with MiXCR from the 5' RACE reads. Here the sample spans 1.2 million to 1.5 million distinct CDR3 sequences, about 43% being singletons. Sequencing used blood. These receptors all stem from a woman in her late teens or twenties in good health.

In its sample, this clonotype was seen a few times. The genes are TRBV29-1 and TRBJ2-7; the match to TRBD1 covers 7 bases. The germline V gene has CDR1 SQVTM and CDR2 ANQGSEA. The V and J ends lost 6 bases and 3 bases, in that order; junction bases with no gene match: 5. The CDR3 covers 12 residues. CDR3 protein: CSVGGQLYEQYF. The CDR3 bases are TGCAGCGTAGGGGGACAGCTCTACGAGCAGTACTTC.

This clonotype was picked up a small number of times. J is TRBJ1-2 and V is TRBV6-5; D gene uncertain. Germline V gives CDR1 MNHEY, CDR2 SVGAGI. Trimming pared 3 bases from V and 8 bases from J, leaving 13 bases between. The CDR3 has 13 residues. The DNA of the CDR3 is TGTGCCAGCAGTTATGATCCTCTGTGGGGCTACACCTTC. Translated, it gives CASSYDPLWGYTF.

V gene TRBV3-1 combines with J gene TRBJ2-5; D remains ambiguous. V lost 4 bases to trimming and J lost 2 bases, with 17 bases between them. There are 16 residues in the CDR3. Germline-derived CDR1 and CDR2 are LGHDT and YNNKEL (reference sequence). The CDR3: CASSRKDLLTQETQYF. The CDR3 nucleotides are TGTGCCAGCAGCCGCAAGGATCTCCTTACTCAAGAGACCCAGTACTTC.

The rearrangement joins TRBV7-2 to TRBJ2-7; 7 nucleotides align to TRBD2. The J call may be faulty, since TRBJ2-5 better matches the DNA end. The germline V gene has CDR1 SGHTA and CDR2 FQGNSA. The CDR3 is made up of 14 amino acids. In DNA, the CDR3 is TGTACCAGCAGACCTAACGGGGGGAGGGAGACCCAGTACTTC. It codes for CTSRPNGGRETQYF.

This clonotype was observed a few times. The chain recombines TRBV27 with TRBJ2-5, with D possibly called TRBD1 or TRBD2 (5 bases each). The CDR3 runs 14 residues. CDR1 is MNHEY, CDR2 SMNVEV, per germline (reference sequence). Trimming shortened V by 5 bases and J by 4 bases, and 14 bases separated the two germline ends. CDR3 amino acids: CASSLRAAGETQYF. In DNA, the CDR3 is TGTGCCAGCAGTCTCAGGGCCGCGGGAGAGACCCAGTACTTC.

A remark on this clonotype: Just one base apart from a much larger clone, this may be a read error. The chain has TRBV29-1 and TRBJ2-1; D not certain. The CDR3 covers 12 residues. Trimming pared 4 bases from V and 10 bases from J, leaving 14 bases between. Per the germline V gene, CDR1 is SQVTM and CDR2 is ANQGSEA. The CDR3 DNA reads TGCAGCGTTGGTTCGGGTTTCTACGAGCAGTTCTTC. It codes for CSVGSGFYEQFF.

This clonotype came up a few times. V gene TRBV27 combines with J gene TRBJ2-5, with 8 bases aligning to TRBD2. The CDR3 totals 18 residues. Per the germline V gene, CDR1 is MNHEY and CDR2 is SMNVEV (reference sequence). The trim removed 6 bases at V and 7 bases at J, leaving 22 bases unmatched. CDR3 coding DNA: TGTGCCAGCAGCCGCATCCCAAAGACTAGCGCCTCTAAGAGGACCCAGTACTTC. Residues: CASSRIPKTSASKRTQYF.

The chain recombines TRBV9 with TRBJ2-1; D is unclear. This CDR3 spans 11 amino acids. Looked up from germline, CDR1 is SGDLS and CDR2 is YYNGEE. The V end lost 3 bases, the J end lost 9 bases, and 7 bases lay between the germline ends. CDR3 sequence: CASSASGEQFF. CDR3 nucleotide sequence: TGTGCCAGCAGCGCCTCCGGTGAGCAGTTCTTC.

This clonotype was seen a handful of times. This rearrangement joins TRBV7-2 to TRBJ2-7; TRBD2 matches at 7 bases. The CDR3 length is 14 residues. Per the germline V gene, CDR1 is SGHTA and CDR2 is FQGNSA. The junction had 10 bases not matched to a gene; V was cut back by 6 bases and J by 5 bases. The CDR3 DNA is TGTGCCAGCAGAACGACTAGCCTTGGGAACGAGCAGTACTTC. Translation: CASRTTSLGNEQYF.

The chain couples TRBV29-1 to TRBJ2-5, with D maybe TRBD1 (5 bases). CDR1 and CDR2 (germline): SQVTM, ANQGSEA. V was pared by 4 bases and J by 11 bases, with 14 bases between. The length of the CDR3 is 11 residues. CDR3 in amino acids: CSVGMDNEQYF. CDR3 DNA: TGCAGCGTTGGTATGGACAATGAGCAGTACTTC.

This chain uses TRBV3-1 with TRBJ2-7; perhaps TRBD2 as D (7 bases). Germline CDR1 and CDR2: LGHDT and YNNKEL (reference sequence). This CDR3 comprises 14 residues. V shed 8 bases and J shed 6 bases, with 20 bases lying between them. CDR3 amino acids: CASGTTGGQREQYF. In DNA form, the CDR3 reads TGTGCCAGCGGAACGACGGGGGGCCAACGCGAGCAGTACTTC.

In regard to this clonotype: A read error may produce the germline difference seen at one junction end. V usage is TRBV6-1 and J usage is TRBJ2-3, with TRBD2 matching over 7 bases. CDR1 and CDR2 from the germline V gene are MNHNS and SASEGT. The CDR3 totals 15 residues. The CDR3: CASSERAGGTDTQYF. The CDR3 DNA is TGCGCCAGCAGTGAAAGGGCGGGAGGCACAGATACGCAGTATTTT.

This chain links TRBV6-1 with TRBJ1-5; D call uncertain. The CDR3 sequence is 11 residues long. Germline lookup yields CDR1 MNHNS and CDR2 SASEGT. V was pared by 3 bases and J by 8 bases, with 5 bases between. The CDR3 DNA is TGTGCCAGCAGTGACCAGAAGCCCCAGCATTTT. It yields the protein CASSDQKPQHF.

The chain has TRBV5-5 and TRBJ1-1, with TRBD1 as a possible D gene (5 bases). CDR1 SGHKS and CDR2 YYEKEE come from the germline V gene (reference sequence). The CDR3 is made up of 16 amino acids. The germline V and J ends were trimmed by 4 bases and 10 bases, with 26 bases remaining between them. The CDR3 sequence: CASSHGTPVNTEAAFF. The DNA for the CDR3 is TGTGCCAGCAGCCACGGGACGCCCGTGAACACTGAAGCAGCTTTCTTT.

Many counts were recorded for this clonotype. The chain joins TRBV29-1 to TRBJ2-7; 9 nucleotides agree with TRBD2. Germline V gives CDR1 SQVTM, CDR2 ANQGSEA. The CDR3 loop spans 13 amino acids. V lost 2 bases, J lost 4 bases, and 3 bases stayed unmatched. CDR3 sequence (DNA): TGCAGCGTTGAAACAGCGGGGGGTTACGAGCAGTACTTC. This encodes CSVETAGGYEQYF.

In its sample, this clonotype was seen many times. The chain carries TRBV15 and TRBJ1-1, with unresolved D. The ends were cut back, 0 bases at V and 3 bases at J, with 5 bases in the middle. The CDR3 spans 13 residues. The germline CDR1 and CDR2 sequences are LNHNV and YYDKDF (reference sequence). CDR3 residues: CATSRDPDTEAFF. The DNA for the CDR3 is TGTGCCACCAGCAGAGATCCCGACACTGAAGCTTTCTTT.

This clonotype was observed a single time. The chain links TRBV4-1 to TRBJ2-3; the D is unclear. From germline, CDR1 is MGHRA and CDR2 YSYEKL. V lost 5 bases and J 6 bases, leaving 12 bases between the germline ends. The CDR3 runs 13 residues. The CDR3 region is CASSERQEDTQYF. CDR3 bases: TGCGCCAGCAGCGAAAGGCAGGAGGATACGCAGTATTTT.

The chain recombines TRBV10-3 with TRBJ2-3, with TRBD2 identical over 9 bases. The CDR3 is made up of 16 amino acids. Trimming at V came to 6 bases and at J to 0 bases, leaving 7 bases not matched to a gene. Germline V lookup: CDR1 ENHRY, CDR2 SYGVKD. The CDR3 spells CAISGGLAGSTDTQYF. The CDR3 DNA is TGTGCCATCAGCGGCGGGCTAGCGGGGAGCACAGATACGCAGTATTTT.

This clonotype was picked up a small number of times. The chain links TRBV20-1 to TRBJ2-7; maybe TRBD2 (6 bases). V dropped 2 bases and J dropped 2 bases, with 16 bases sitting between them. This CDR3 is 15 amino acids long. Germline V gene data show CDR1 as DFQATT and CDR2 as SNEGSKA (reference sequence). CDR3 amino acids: CSARPPGGETYEQYF. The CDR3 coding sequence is TGCAGTGCTAGACCCCCGGGCGGGGAGACCTACGAGCAGTACTTC.

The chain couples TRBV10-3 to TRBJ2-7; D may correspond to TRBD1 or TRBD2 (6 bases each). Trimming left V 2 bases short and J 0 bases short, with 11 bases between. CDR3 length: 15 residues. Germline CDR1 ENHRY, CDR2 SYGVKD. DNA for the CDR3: TGTGCCATCAGTGAGGACGGGGGCGCCTCCTACGAGCAGTACTTC. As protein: CAISEDGGASYEQYF.

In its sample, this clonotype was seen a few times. The CDR3 loop reads CSARGLAGVAEQFF. CDR3 nucleotides: TGCAGTGCTAGGGGGCTAGCGGGAGTGGCTGAGCAGTTCTTC. The rearrangement uses TRBV20-1 and TRBJ2-1, with 10 bases aligning to TRBD2. Germline lookup yields CDR1 DFQATT and CDR2 SNEGSKA (reference sequence). The CDR3 runs 14 residues. V gave up 3 bases and J gave up 9 bases; unmatched junction bases: 8.

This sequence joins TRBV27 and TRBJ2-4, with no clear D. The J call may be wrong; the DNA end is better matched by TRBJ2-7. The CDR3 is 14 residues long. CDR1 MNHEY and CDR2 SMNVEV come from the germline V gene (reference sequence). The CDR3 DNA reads TGTGCCAGCAGTTTAGGGCAGGCAAAGGACGAGCAGTACTTC. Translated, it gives CASSLGQAKDEQYF.

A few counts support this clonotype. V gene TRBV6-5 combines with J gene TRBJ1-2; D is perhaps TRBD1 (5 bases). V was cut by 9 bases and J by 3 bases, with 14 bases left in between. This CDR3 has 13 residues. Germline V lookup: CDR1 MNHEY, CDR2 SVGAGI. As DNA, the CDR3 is TGTGCCAGTACAGGTTATCGGGACTATGGCTACACCTTC. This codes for CASTGYRDYGYTF.

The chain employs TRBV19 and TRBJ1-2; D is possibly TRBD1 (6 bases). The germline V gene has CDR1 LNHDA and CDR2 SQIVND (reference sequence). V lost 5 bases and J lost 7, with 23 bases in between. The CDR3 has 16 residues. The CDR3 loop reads CASSPPGTTFLSGYTF. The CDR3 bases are TGTGCCAGTAGTCCCCCCGGGACAACCTTCCTTAGTGGCTACACCTTC.

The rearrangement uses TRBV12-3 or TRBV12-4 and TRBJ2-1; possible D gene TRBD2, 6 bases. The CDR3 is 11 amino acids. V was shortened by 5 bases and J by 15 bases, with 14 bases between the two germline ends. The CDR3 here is CASSPGTSRFF. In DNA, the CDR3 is TGTGCCAGCAGTCCTGGGACTTCCAGGTTCTTC.

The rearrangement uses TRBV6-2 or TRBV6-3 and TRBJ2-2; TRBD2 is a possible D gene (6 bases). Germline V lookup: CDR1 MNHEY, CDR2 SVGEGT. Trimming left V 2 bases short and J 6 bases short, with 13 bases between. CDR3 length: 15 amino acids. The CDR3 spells CASSYGRTWPGELFF. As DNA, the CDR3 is TGTGCCAGCAGTTACGGGAGGACTTGGCCCGGGGAGCTGTTTTTT.